These 22 T cell receptor beta chains were sequenced from one sample in a study of blood T cell repertoires in COVID-19. Using immunoSEQ multiplex PCR, the repertoire was profiled, and TCRdb retains in-frame clones only, with some absent. The table lists more than 300,000 clones, approximately 90% of them singletons, with about 4% in the top ten. What was sequenced was PBMCs or T cells enriched from blood (not recorded which). The source of these receptors is a young man who had recovered from COVID-19.

The V gene is TRBV7-2, the J gene TRBJ2-5; 7 bases are shared with TRBD2. The CDR3 has 12 amino acids. Germline trimming cut 8 bases from V and 6 bases from J; bases unmatched to any gene: 6. Germline values: CDR1 SGHTA, CDR2 FQGNSA. CDR3 in amino acids: CASAGEGKTQYF. The CDR3 bases are TGTGCCAGCGCCGGGGAGGGAAAGACCCAGTACTTC.

The chain employs TRBV19 and TRBJ2-3; TRBD2 agrees at 10 bases. The CDR3 consists of 14 residues. The ends lost 6 bases at V and 9 bases at J; junction bases unmatched: 9. From germline, CDR1 is LNHDA and CDR2 SQIVND (reference sequence). The DNA of the CDR3 is TGTGCCAGTAGAGAAGCGGGGGGGCTCATAACGCAGTATTTT. Protein sequence: CASREAGGLITQYF.

With respect to this clone: Other DNA variants within this sample encode the same CDR3. This chain uses TRBV5-1 with TRBJ1-4; 7 bases fit TRBD1. CDR1 SGHRS and CDR2 YFSETQ come from the germline V gene. The CDR3 has 13 residues. V was pared by 4 bases and J by 6 bases, with 3 bases of the junction left unmatched. CDR3 region: CASSSRGDEKLFF. Written as DNA, the CDR3 is TGCGCCAGCAGCAGCAGGGGGGATGAAAAACTGTTTTTT.

The chain is built from TRBV7-2 and TRBJ2-7; no clear D gene. The CDR3 extends over 14 amino acids. V lost 5 bases to trimming and J lost 0 bases, with 11 bases between them. The germline V gene encodes CDR1 SGHTA and CDR2 FQGNSA. For the CDR3, the DNA is TGTGCCAGCAGCCCTCAGATTTACTCCTACGAGCAGTACTTC. The encoded protein is CASSPQIYSYEQYF. The full variable domain, its missing parts supplied by reference TRBV7-2 and TRBJ2-7, is GAGVSQSPSNKVTEKGKDVELRCDPISGHTALYWYRQSLGQGLEFLIYFQGNSAPDKSGLPSDRFSAERTGGSVSTLTIQRTQQEDSAVYLCASSPQIYSYEQYFGPGTRLTVT.

The rearrangement links TRBV4-1 to TRBJ2-3; no firm D call. CDR3 length equals 16 residues. Germline CDR1 is MGHRA and CDR2 is YSYEKL. V lost 2 bases, J lost 0 bases, and 12 bases lay in between. The CDR3 is CASSQRPAGSTDTQYF. CDR3 bases: TGCGCCAGCAGCCAACGGCCAGCAGGTAGCACAGATACGCAGTATTTT.

The chain couples TRBV15 to TRBJ1-1; D uncertain. V lost 3 bases to trimming and J lost 5 bases, with 13 bases between them. The CDR3 totals 14 residues. Per germline, CDR1 LNHNV and CDR2 YYDKDF (reference sequence). CDR3 coding DNA: TGTGCCACCAGCAGCGGCGGGCCCCTAACTGAAGCTTTCTTT. Amino acids: CATSSGGPLTEAFF.

The rearrangement joins TRBV5-1 to TRBJ2-5; 12 bases map to TRBD2. The CDR3 totals 14 residues. After removal of 2 bases from V and 5 bases from J, the junction contained 1 base not matched to a gene. Per the germline V gene, CDR1 is SGHRS and CDR2 is YFSETQ. The CDR3 is CASSFTSGRETQYF. CDR3 nucleotides: TGCGCCAGCAGCTTTACTAGCGGGAGGGAGACCCAGTACTTC.

The chain joins TRBV11-2 to TRBJ2-7, with TRBD2 identical over 7 bases. V lost 2 bases, J lost 2 bases, and 6 bases stayed unmatched. Per germline, CDR1 SGHAT and CDR2 FQNNGV. The CDR3 length is 15 residues. CDR3 DNA: TGTGCCAGCAGCTTACGGCGGGGGACGACCTACGAGCAGTACTTC. This translates into CASSLRRGTTYEQYF.

This chain links TRBV7-2 with TRBJ1-4, with D unresolved. This CDR3 has 15 residues. V lost 3 bases and J lost 3, with 11 bases in between. CDR1 and CDR2 from the germline V gene are SGHTA and FQGNSA. The chain's CDR3 is CASSFSTAANEKLFF. The DNA for the CDR3 is TGTGCCAGCAGCTTTTCGACGGCGGCTAATGAAAAACTGTTTTTT.

A single count supports this clone. The chain carries TRBV7-2 and TRBJ2-1, with 8 bases lining up with TRBD2. The CDR3 totals 16 residues. J was trimmed by 4 bases and V by 1 base; bases with no gene match: 6. The germline CDR1 and CDR2 sequences are SGHTA and FQGNSA. CDR3 residues: CASSLVGAGVYNEQFF. CDR3 coding DNA: TGTGCCAGCAGCTTAGTTGGAGCGGGAGTGTACAATGAGCAGTTCTTC.

The V and J genes are TRBV5-1 and TRBJ1-1; TRBD1 is a possible D gene (5 bases). V dropped 4 bases and J dropped 2 bases, with 15 bases sitting between them. The CDR3 is 15 amino acids. Germline values: CDR1 SGHRS, CDR2 YFSETQ. The CDR3 protein is CASSPSGGANTEAFF. For the CDR3, the DNA is TGCGCCAGCAGCCCAAGCGGAGGGGCCAACACTGAAGCTTTCTTT.

The rearrangement joins TRBV4-1 to TRBJ2-5; 10 nucleotides align to TRBD2. The V gene end was trimmed by 6 bases and the J gene end by 7 bases; junction bases not matched to a gene: 11. CDR1 and CDR2 (germline): MGHRA, YSYEKL. The CDR3 length is 15 residues. The chain's CDR3 is CASSQLAGYEVTQYF. The CDR3 bases are TGCGCCAGCAGTCAACTAGCGGGGTACGAAGTGACCCAGTACTTC.

The chain is built from TRBV27 and TRBJ1-5, with TRBD1 identical over 7 bases. This CDR3 is built from 14 residues. Per germline, CDR1 MNHEY and CDR2 SMNVEV (reference sequence). Trimming removed 6 bases from V and 5 bases from J; junction bases left unmatched: 7. CDR3 sequence (DNA): TGTGCCAGCAGCTTTTACAGGGGTGATCAGCCCCAGCATTTT. Amino acids: CASSFYRGDQPQHF.

The chain is built from TRBV6-5 and TRBJ2-1; D not certain. The CDR3 is 11 amino acids. Trimming stripped 7 bases from V and 9 bases from J, with 10 bases between. Germline V gene sequence: CDR1 MNHEY, CDR2 SVGAGI. CDR3: CASTAEAEQFF. CDR3 DNA: TGTGCCAGCACCGCCGAGGCTGAGCAGTTCTTC.

This clone was observed a single time. The CDR3 sequence is CASKDYRGPTTGELFF. In DNA form, the CDR3 reads TGTGCCAGCAAAGATTACAGGGGACCGACCACCGGGGAGCTGTTTTTT. This chain uses TRBV7-9 with TRBJ2-2, with 7 bases that match TRBD1. Germline V gene lookup returns CDR1 SEHNR and CDR2 FQNEAQ (reference sequence). The V gene end was trimmed by 7 bases and the J gene end by 4 bases; junction bases not matched to a gene: 12. This CDR3 is 16 amino acids long.

This chain links TRBV7-2 with TRBJ1-3; unclear D gene. The ends were cut back, 1 base at V and 6 bases at J, with 10 bases in the middle. Germline lookup yields CDR1 SGHTA and CDR2 FQGNSA. CDR3 length: 14 amino acids. The CDR3 reads CASSLVLQVNTIYF. CDR3 in DNA: TGTGCCAGCAGCTTAGTGCTGCAGGTAAACACCATATATTTT.

The chain links TRBV5-5 to TRBJ2-2; possibly TRBD1 for D (5 bases). The V and J ends lost 1 base and 3 bases respectively, with 10 bases between them. CDR1 and CDR2 (germline): SGHKS, YYEKEE (reference sequence). The CDR3 length is 15 residues. The CDR3 DNA sequence: TGTGCCAGCAGCTTGTCAGGGTCGGACACCGGGGAGCTGTTTTTT. Translating it yields CASSLSGSDTGELFF.

The chain couples TRBV29-1 to TRBJ2-2; TRBD1 matches at 9 bases. The CDR3 spans 12 residues. J gave up 5 bases and V 6 bases, and 1 base lay outside the gene matches. Germline assignment: CDR1 SQVTM and CDR2 ANQGSEA. The DNA of the CDR3 is TGCAGCGTGACAGGGGGAACCGGGGAGCTGTTTTTT. This translates into CSVTGGTGELFF.

The chain is built from TRBV29-1 and TRBJ2-7, with TRBD1 matching 7 bases. After removal of 4 bases from V and 5 bases from J, the junction contained 11 bases not matched to a gene. Germline V gene sequence: CDR1 SQVTM, CDR2 ANQGSEA. CDR3 length equals 14 residues. The CDR3 DNA follows: TGCAGCGTTGTGATGGAGATAAGGGGGCACGAGCAGTACTTC. Its protein product is CSVVMEIRGHEQYF.

This chain joins TRBV7-9 and TRBJ1-1; D is perhaps TRBD1 (6 bases). The CDR3 length is 14 residues. From germline, CDR1 is SEHNR and CDR2 FQNEAQ (reference sequence). V lost 5 bases, J lost 0 bases, and 10 bases lay in between. Here the CDR3 reads CASSGQIMNTEAFF. For the CDR3, the DNA is TGTGCCAGCAGCGGACAGATCATGAACACTGAAGCTTTCTTT.

This clone has more than one count but fewer than ten. The V call is TRBV11-1, the J call TRBJ1-6, with D perhaps TRBD1 (6 bases). V was clipped by 1 base and J by 10 bases, with 8 bases between them. CDR1 and CDR2 from the germline V gene are SGHAT and FQDESV (reference sequence). The CDR3 consists of 13 residues. The DNA of the CDR3 is TGTGCCAGCAGCTTAGGAGGGGGATCACCCCTCCACTTT. This translates into CASSLGGGSPLHF.

This chain connects TRBV7-2 to TRBJ2-6; TRBD1 might be the D (5 bases). Germline values: CDR1 SGHTA, CDR2 FQGNSA. Trimming stripped 0 bases from V and 0 bases from J, with 9 bases between. CDR3 length: 17 amino acids. CDR3 region: CASSLARQSSGANVLTF. CDR3 nucleotide sequence: TGTGCCAGCAGCTTAGCGCGACAGAGCTCTGGGGCCAACGTCCTGACTTTC. Filled out from reference TRBV7-2 and TRBJ2-6, the complete variable domain reads GAGVSQSPSNKVTEKGKDVELRCDPISGHTALYWYRQSLGQGLEFLIYFQGNSAPDKSGLPSDRFSAERTGGSVSTLTIQRTQQEDSAVYLCASSLARQSSGANVLTFGAGSRLTVL.